This T cell receptor beta chain was sequenced in a study of control samples from healthy donors and cancer patients. Libraries were prepared by immunoSEQ multiplex PCR; TCRdb keeps only in-frame clonotypes and omits some of them. The table shows approximately 120,000 clones, with around nine tenths occurring only once. The sample comprised blood. The TCR sequence derives from a man between 35 and 55 years old in good health.

CDR3 protein: CASSGTMLGQETQYF. DNA for the CDR3: TGTGCCAGTAGTGGGACCATGCTGGGGCAAGAGACCCAGTACTTC. V gene TRBV19 combines with J gene TRBJ2-5, with D tentatively TRBD1 or TRBD2 (5 bases each). Germline V gene data show CDR1 as LNHDA and CDR2 as SQIVND (reference sequence). This CDR3 region has 15 residues. The V and J ends lost 5 bases and 2 bases respectively, with 15 bases between them.